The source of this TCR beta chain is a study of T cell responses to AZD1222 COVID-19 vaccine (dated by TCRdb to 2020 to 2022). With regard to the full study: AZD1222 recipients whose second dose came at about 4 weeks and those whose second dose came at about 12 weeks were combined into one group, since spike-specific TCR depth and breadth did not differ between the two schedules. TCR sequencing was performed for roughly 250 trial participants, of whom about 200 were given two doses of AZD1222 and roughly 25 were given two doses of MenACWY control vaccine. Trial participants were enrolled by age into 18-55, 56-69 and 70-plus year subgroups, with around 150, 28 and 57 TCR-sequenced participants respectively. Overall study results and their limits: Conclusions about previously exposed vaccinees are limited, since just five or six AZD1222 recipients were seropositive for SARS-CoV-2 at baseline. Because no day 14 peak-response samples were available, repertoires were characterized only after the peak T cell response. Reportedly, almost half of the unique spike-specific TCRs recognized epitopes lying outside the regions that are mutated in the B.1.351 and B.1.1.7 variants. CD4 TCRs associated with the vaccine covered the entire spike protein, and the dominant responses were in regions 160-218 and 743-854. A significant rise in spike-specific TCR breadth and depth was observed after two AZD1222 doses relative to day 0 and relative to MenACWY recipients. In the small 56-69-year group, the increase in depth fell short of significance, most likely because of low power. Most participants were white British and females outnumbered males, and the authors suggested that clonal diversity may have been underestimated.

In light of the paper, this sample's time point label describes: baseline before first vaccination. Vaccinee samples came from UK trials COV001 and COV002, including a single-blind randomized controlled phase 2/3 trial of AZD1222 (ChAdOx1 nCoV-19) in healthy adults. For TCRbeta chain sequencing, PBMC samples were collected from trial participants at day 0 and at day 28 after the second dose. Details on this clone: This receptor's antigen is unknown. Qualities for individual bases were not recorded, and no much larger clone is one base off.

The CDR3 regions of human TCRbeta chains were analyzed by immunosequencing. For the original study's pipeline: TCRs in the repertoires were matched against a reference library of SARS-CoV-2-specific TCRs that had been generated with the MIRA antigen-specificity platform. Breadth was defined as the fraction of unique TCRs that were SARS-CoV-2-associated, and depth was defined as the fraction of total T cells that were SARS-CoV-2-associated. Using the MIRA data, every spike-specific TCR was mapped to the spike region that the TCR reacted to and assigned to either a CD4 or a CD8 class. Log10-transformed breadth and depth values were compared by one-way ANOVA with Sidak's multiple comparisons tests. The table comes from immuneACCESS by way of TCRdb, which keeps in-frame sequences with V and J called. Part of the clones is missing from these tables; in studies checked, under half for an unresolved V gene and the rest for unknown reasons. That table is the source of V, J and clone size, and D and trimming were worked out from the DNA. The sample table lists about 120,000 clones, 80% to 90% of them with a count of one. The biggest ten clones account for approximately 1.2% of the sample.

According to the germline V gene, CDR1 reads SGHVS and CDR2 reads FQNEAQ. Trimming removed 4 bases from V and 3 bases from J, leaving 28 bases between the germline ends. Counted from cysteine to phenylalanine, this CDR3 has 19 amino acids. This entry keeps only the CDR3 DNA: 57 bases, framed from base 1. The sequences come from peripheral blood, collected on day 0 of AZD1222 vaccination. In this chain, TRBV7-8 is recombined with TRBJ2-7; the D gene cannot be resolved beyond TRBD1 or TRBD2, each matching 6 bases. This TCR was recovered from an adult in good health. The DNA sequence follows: TGTGCCAGCAGCTCCCCCAGCTGGGGACACCTCGGGGGACGCTACGAGCAGTACTTC. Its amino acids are CASSSPSWGHLGGRYEQYF.